The clone carrying this TCR beta chain was picked up a small number of times. Antigen specificity is unknown. The data stem from a study of cytomegalovirus exposure and HLA in healthy donors. Overall study results and limits: For most TCR sequences rarity was the rule, although some public TCRs occurred in many donors. According to a subsequent analysis, TCR clusters identified in the first cohort showed a tendency to co-occur across the roughly 120 validation repertoires.

This CDR3 contains 14 residues. Germline V gene data show CDR1 as LNHDA and CDR2 as SQIVND (reference sequence). Trimming took off 6 bases at V and 4 bases at J, with 16 bases between the two ends. The assay was immunoSEQ multiplex PCR, and TCRdb's table has in-frame clones only and misses some. The table records 100,000 to 150,000 clones, around 90% of them present only once. The TCR originated in a woman between 18 and 29 years old in good health and CMV-seronegative. The chain carries TRBV19 and TRBJ2-7; a weak D match, TRBD2 (6 bases). The material sequenced was PBMCs. The CDR3 here is CASSHSEGLYEQYF. DNA of the CDR3: TGTGCCAGTAGCCACTCGGAGGGCTTGTACGAGCAGTACTTC.